This T cell receptor beta chain was retrieved from a study of beta chain features in type 1 diabetes. Study-wide findings and caveats: Insertions at VDJ junctions were less frequent in type 1 diabetes patients. These patients also deleted more nucleotides at the same junctions. Within patients, naive, central memory and Treg TCRB repertoires seemed more similar than within healthy donors.

About this clone itself: Its antigen is as yet unknown.

CDR3 size: 15 residues. Trimming took off 3 bases at V and 5 bases at J, with 16 bases between the two ends. From germline, CDR1 is SNHLY and CDR2 FYNNEI. Expressed TCRB transcripts were sequenced because the entire RNA isolate underwent reverse transcription. The protocol was immunoSEQ multiplex PCR, while the TCRdb copy is restricted to in-frame clones and leaves out a portion. The sample has about 620,000 clones; roughly a sixth are singletons. The specimen was naive CD4+ T cells from blood. The clonotype originates from a man aged 18 to 29 in good health. J is TRBJ2-5 and V is TRBV2; D gene ambiguous. CDR3 protein: CASSERRPPMETQYF. CDR3 bases: TGTGCCAGCAGTGAGAGGCGGCCACCCATGGAGACCCAGTACTTC.